These 15 T cell receptor beta chains came from one sample sequenced in a study of T-cell memory formation after mild COVID-19. TCRdb itself ran the 5' RACE reads through MiXCR, one entry per CDR3 protein. The sample holds about 400,000 distinct CDR3 sequences, 16% seen once. The sample was PBMCs or a T cell subset sorted from them (not recorded which). The receptors stem from a man aged 18 to 29 who had mild COVID-19 (a few samples of this study predate the infection). Cell type and time point are not known.

The rearrangement links TRBV6-5 to TRBJ2-1, with D perhaps TRBD1 (5 bases). The CDR3 is made up of 13 amino acids. Germline values: CDR1 MNHEY, CDR2 SVGAGI. V dropped 6 bases and J dropped 4 bases, with 10 bases sitting between them. CDR3 sequence (DNA): TGTGCCAGCAGGACAGACAGATACAATGAGCAGTTCTTC. Translating it yields CASRTDRYNEQFF.

This clonotype came up a few times. The chain joins TRBV6-2 or TRBV6-3 to TRBJ1-1; D not resolved. Germline V gene lookup returns CDR1 MNHEY and CDR2 SVGEGT. There are 13 residues in the CDR3. V lost 2 bases and J lost 3, with 7 bases in between. The CDR3 bases are TGTGCCAGCAGTTACCCCCAATACACTGAAGCTTTCTTT. Protein: CASSYPQYTEAFF.

The V gene is TRBV18, the J gene TRBJ2-3, with 8 positions matching TRBD2. This CDR3 comprises 15 residues. Germline V gene data show CDR1 as KGHSH and CDR2 as LQKENI. J gave up 5 bases and V 3 bases, and 7 bases lay outside the gene matches. CDR3 protein: CASSPSLAGGDTQYF. DNA of the CDR3: TGTGCCAGCTCACCGAGTCTAGCGGGCGGAGATACGCAGTATTTT.

This clonotype came up a few times. This chain joins TRBV11-2 and TRBJ2-3; weak D call: TRBD1 (5 bases). V shed 1 base and J shed 2 bases, with 13 bases lying between them. The CDR3 extends over 16 amino acids. The germline V gene has CDR1 SGHAT and CDR2 FQNNGV. The chain's CDR3 is CASSLVGGANTDTQYF. The CDR3 DNA reads as TGTGCCAGCAGCTTAGTTGGTGGGGCTAACACAGATACGCAGTATTTT. The entire variable domain, with the rest obtained from reference TRBV11-2 and TRBJ2-3, is as follows: EAGVAQSPRYKIIEKRQSVAFWCNPISGHATLYWYQQILGQGPKLLIQFQNNGVVDDSQLPKDRFSAERLKGVDSTLKIQPAKLEDSAVYLCASSLVGGANTDTQYFGPGTRLTVL.

V and J are TRBV20-1 and TRBJ1-3; D may be TRBD1 (6 bases). V gave up 1 base and J gave up 4 bases, with 8 bases separating them. The germline V gene encodes CDR1 DFQATT and CDR2 SNEGSKA (reference sequence). This CDR3 spans 13 amino acids. The CDR3 sequence: CSARGGLGNTIYF. The DNA for the CDR3 is TGCAGTGCTAGAGGGGGGCTAGGAAACACCATATATTTT.

The chain has TRBV4-1 and TRBJ2-1; 8 nucleotides agree with TRBD1. The CDR3 contains 15 residues. CDR1 is MGHRA and CDR2 is YSYEKL in the germline V gene. V shed 0 bases, J shed 5 bases, and the junction held 3 bases outside the gene matches. CDR3 DNA: TGCGCCAGCAGCCAAGAATGGACAGGGAACAATGAGCAGTTCTTC. Translation: CASSQEWTGNNEQFF.

This clonotype was observed a few times. This chain joins TRBV5-6 and TRBJ2-2, with 9 bases fitting TRBD2. This CDR3 has 17 residues. The V segment lost 1 base and the J segment 0 bases; nucleotides outside the gene matches: 4. Germline CDR1 SGHDT, CDR2 YYEEEE. Here the CDR3 reads CASSLTLAGTNTGELFF. DNA for the CDR3: TGTGCCAGCAGCTTGACCCTAGCGGGGACGAACACCGGGGAGCTGTTTTTT.

This clonotype was detected a few times. J is TRBJ2-7 and V is TRBV7-8; D not certain. V lost 1 base and J 2 bases, leaving 9 bases between the germline ends. The CDR3 runs 14 residues. Looked up from germline, CDR1 is SGHVS and CDR2 is FQNEAQ. The CDR3 nucleotides read TGTGCCAGCAGCTTAGGGGCAGTTACCTACGAGCAGTACGTC. Translating gives CASSLGAVTYEQYV.

The V call is TRBV7-9, the J call TRBJ1-1; maybe TRBD1 (5 bases). This CDR3 has 14 amino acids. With 4 bases removed from V and 1 base from J, the gap between germline ends came to 10 bases. The V gene's germline CDR1 is SEHNR and CDR2 FQNEAQ (reference sequence). The CDR3 region is CASSSLGTNTEAFF. For the CDR3, the DNA is TGTGCCAGCAGCTCTCTAGGGACGAACACTGAAGCTTTCTTT.

The V gene is TRBV7-2, the J gene TRBJ2-1, with unresolved D. The CDR3 length is 13 residues. Germline assignment: CDR1 SGHTA and CDR2 FQGNSA. Trimming took 5 bases from V and 8 from J, leaving 13 bases between them. The CDR3 DNA sequence: TGTGCCAGCAGCGAAAGCCCGAGTTATGAGCAGTTCTTC. Protein sequence: CASSESPSYEQFF.

This sequence joins TRBV7-2 and TRBJ2-2; D might be TRBD2 (6 bases). Germline V lookup: CDR1 SGHTA, CDR2 FQGNSA. Trimming left V 0 bases short and J 6 bases short, with 17 bases between. The CDR3 has 17 residues. The CDR3 DNA reads as TGTGCCAGCAGCTTAGCAATTTTTGTGGGGGACTCCGGGGAGCTGTTTTTT. Amino acids: CASSLAIFVGDSGELFF.

The CDR3 sequence is CAIALDRASAAKNIQYF. Written as DNA, the CDR3 is TGTGCCATTGCCTTGGACAGGGCTAGTGCAGCCAAAAACATTCAGTACTTC. This chain uses TRBV2 with TRBJ2-4, with 8 positions matching TRBD1. The V and J ends lost 10 bases and 0 bases, in that order; junction bases with no gene match: 14. In germline, CDR1 is SNHLY, CDR2 FYNNEI. The CDR3 contains 17 residues.

This clonotype showed up many times. V gene TRBV5-1 combines with J gene TRBJ2-2; tentatively, D is TRBD1 (6 bases). The V gene lost 2 bases and the J gene lost 5 bases, with 10 bases spanning the gap. The CDR3 loop spans 14 amino acids. Germline assignment: CDR1 SGHRS and CDR2 YFSETQ. The CDR3 DNA is TGCGCCAGCAGCTTAGGCCAGGGGACCGGGGAGCTGTTTTTT. Protein: CASSLGQGTGELFF.

In this sample, this clonotype turned up once. The V and J genes are TRBV12-3 or TRBV12-4 and TRBJ1-5, with TRBD1 as a possible D gene (6 bases). Trimming shortened V by 4 bases and J by 5 bases, and 9 bases separated the two germline ends. CDR3 size: 13 residues. CDR3 loop: CASSYRADQPQHF. The CDR3, as DNA: TGTGCCAGCAGTTACAGGGCCGATCAGCCCCAGCATTTT.

The gene calls are TRBV5-1 and TRBJ1-2, with 10 bases that match TRBD1. The ends lost 6 bases at V and 4 bases at J; junction bases unmatched: 6. CDR3 length equals 14 residues. In germline, CDR1 is SGHRS, CDR2 YFSETQ. As DNA, the CDR3 is TGCGCCAGCACCCCCGGGACAGGGGCCTATGGCTACACCTTC. It encodes CASTPGTGAYGYTF.